A selection of T cell receptor beta chains follows, all from one sample in a study of cytomegalovirus exposure and HLA in healthy donors. Only in-frame clones appear in the TCRdb table, and some are missing; sequencing was by immunoSEQ multiplex PCR. The top ten hold roughly 2.5% of the sample, which has over 150,000 clones, roughly 81% seen once. Specimen: PBMCs. These receptors all stem from a man under 40 in good health and CMV-seropositive. Each CDR3 is given with its conserved first and last residue. The D gene is left open where the match is weak. The size entry is marked missing in some rows and otherwise reads once, few, many or a size class.

V gene: TRBV5-1
D gene: -
clone size: -
J gene: TRBJ2-2
CDR3 protein: CASSLVLTRGTGELFF
CDR3 DNA: TGCGCCAGCAGCTTGGTGCTCACAAGGGGCACCGGGGAGCTGTTTTTT

V gene: TRBV5-4
D gene: TRBD2
clone size: -
J gene: TRBJ2-2
CDR3 protein: CASSLLAGGGPGELFF
CDR3 DNA: TGTGCCAGCAGCTTACTAGCGGGAGGGGGTCCCGGGGAGCTGTTTTTT

V gene: TRBV5-1
D gene: -
clone size: once
J gene: TRBJ2-7
CDR3 protein: CASSLAGGSPGEQYF
CDR3 DNA: TGCGCCAGCAGCTTGGCCGGGGGTAGTCCGGGCGAGCAGTACTTC

V gene: TRBV11-3
D gene: TRBD2
clone size: -
J gene: TRBJ2-7
CDR3 protein: CASSSWAGGPFQSYEQYF
CDR3 DNA: TGTGCCAGCAGCTCCTGGGCGGGAGGGCCCTTCCAATCCTACGAGCAGTACTTC

V gene: TRBV4-3
D gene: -
clone size: -
J gene: TRBJ1-1
CDR3 protein: CASSQEPQNEAFF
CDR3 DNA: TGCGCCAGCAGCCAAGAACCTCAGAATGAAGCTTTCTTT

V gene: TRBV19
D gene: TRBD1
clone size: -
J gene: TRBJ1-1
CDR3 protein: CAILDRAGTEAFF
CDR3 DNA: TGTGCCATCCTGGACAGGGCGGGCACTGAAGCTTTCTTT

V gene: TRBV7-8
D gene: TRBD2
clone size: -
J gene: TRBJ2-2
CDR3 protein: CASSLGAGGTTGELFF
CDR3 DNA: TGTGCCAGCAGCTTAGGGGCGGGAGGAACTACCGGGGAGCTGTTTTTT

V gene: TRBV7-9
D gene: -
clone size: -
J gene: TRBJ1-2
CDR3 protein: CASSYPNGSLYGYTF
CDR3 DNA: TGTGCCAGCAGCTACCCGAACGGGTCACTCTATGGCTACACCTTC

V gene: TRBV7-2
D gene: -
clone size: -
J gene: TRBJ2-4
CDR3 protein: CASSYRDVNIQYF
CDR3 DNA: TGTGCCAGCAGCTACAGGGACGTAAACATTCAGTACTTC

V gene: TRBV7-2
D gene: -
clone size: -
J gene: TRBJ1-5
CDR3 protein: CASSLMEGINQPQHF
CDR3 DNA: TGTGCCAGCAGCTTAATGGAGGGGATCAATCAGCCCCAGCATTTT

V gene: TRBV5-4
D gene: -
clone size: -
J gene: TRBJ1-2
CDR3 protein: CASSLSAGTSYGYTF
CDR3 DNA: TGTGCCAGCAGCTTGAGTGCAGGAACGAGCTATGGCTACACCTTC

V gene: TRBV7-9
D gene: TRBD1
clone size: -
J gene: TRBJ2-4
CDR3 protein: CASSLGTGTTNPKNIQYF
CDR3 DNA: TGTGCCAGCAGCTTGGGGACAGGGACGACTAATCCCAAAAACATTCAGTACTTC

V gene: TRBV4-2
D gene: -
clone size: -
J gene: TRBJ2-1
CDR3 protein: CASSQESAYNEQFF
CDR3 DNA: TGTGCCAGCAGCCAAGAATCGGCCTACAATGAGCAGTTCTTC

V gene: TRBV7-9
D gene: TRBD2
clone size: -
J gene: TRBJ2-1
CDR3 protein: CASSLSAGDLNEQFF
CDR3 DNA: TGTGCCAGCAGCTTAAGTGCGGGAGACCTGAATGAGCAGTTCTTC

V gene: TRBV11-2
D gene: -
clone size: once
J gene: TRBJ2-7
CDR3 protein: CASSRSGALSEQYF
CDR3 DNA: TGTGCCAGCAGCCGATCTGGAGCCCTTTCCGAGCAGTACTTC

V gene: TRBV5-1
D gene: -
clone size: -
J gene: TRBJ2-7
CDR3 protein: CASSLEGPPYEQYF
CDR3 DNA: TGCGCCAGCAGCTTGGAGGGGCCCCCTTACGAGCAGTACTTC

V gene: TRBV7-2
D gene: TRBD2
clone size: -
J gene: TRBJ2-4
CDR3 protein: CASSLAGLANIQYF
CDR3 DNA: TGTGCCAGCAGCTTAGCGGGACTAGCGAACATTCAGTACTTC

V gene: TRBV9
D gene: TRBD2
clone size: -
J gene: TRBJ2-7
CDR3 protein: CASSVEGLASYEQYF
CDR3 DNA: TGTGCCAGCAGCGTAGAAGGACTAGCCTCCTACGAGCAGTACTTC

V gene: TRBV5-1
D gene: TRBD1
clone size: once
J gene: TRBJ2-3
CDR3 protein: CASKPDGTGNPDTQYF
CDR3 DNA: TGCGCCAGCAAACCAGATGGGACAGGTAACCCAGATACGCAGTATTTT

V gene: TRBV27
D gene: TRBD1
clone size: once
J gene: TRBJ1-1
CDR3 protein: CASSTGTGGISNTEAFF
CDR3 DNA: TGTGCCAGCAGTACGGGGACAGGGGGTATTTCGAACACTGAAGCTTTCTTT

V gene: TRBV11-2
D gene: TRBD2
clone size: once
J gene: TRBJ2-5
CDR3 protein: CASRSSGGTTQYF
CDR3 DNA: TGTGCCAGCAGATCTAGCGGAGGAACGACCCAGTACTTC

V gene: TRBV14
D gene: TRBD2
clone size: -
J gene: TRBJ2-3
CDR3 protein: CASSQQVLADTDTQYF
CDR3 DNA: TGTGCCAGCAGCCAACAGGTCCTAGCGGACACAGATACGCAGTATTTT

V gene: TRBV9
D gene: TRBD2
clone size: -
J gene: TRBJ2-1
CDR3 protein: CASSVGGRALNEQFF
CDR3 DNA: TGTGCCAGCAGCGTAGGCGGGAGGGCCTTAAATGAGCAGTTCTTC

V gene: TRBV5-1
D gene: -
clone size: -
J gene: TRBJ1-1
CDR3 protein: CASSLETGGAFF
CDR3 DNA: TGCGCCAGCAGCTTGGAAACGGGAGGAGCTTTCTTT

V gene: TRBV4-1
D gene: -
clone size: few
J gene: TRBJ2-4
CDR3 protein: CASSQDTGSQNIQYF
CDR3 DNA: TGCGCCAGCAGCCAAGATACAGGGAGTCAAAACATTCAGTACTTC

V gene: TRBV19
D gene: -
clone size: -
J gene: TRBJ1-2
CDR3 protein: CASSISTFNYGYTF
CDR3 DNA: TGTGCCAGTAGTATCAGTACATTCAACTATGGCTACACCTTC

V gene: TRBV7-2
D gene: TRBD1
clone size: -
J gene: TRBJ1-1
CDR3 protein: CASSSDRGTEAFF
CDR3 DNA: TGTGCCAGCAGCTCGGACAGGGGCACTGAAGCTTTCTTT

V gene: TRBV6-1
D gene: TRBD1
clone size: -
J gene: TRBJ1-1
CDR3 protein: CASTRDRGNTEAFF
CDR3 DNA: TGTGCCAGCACCCGGGACAGGGGGAACACTGAAGCTTTCTTT

V gene: TRBV19
D gene: TRBD1
clone size: -
J gene: TRBJ2-2
CDR3 protein: CASSSTGTGKTGELFF
CDR3 DNA: TGTGCCAGTAGCAGCACCGGGACAGGAAAAACCGGGGAGCTGTTTTTT

V gene: TRBV30
D gene: -
clone size: -
J gene: TRBJ1-2
CDR3 protein: CAWSPNREGYTF
CDR3 DNA: TGTGCCTGGAGTCCAAACAGGGAAGGCTACACCTTC

V gene: TRBV2
D gene: TRBD1
clone size: -
J gene: TRBJ1-2
CDR3 protein: CASRDWDRDYGYTF
CDR3 DNA: TGTGCCAGCAGAGATTGGGACAGGGATTATGGCTACACCTTC

V gene: TRBV7-3
D gene: -
clone size: -
J gene: TRBJ2-2
CDR3 protein: CASSVDGQASTGELFF
CDR3 DNA: TGTGCCAGCAGCGTCGACGGCCAGGCCTCCACCGGGGAGCTGTTTTTT

V gene: TRBV11-2
D gene: -
clone size: -
J gene: TRBJ1-2
CDR3 protein: CASSSGFPGGYTF
CDR3 DNA: TGTGCCAGCAGCTCCGGGTTCCCGGGAGGCTACACCTTC

V gene: TRBV7-2
D gene: TRBD2
clone size: -
J gene: TRBJ2-1
CDR3 protein: CASSVGTSGTRPLYNEQFF
CDR3 DNA: TGTGCCAGCAGCGTGGGGACTAGCGGGACGAGACCCCTTTACAATGAGCAGTTCTTC

V gene: TRBV4-3
D gene: TRBD1
clone size: few
J gene: TRBJ1-2
CDR3 protein: CASSQDIGGQGSFHGYTF
CDR3 DNA: TGCGCCAGCAGCCAAGATATTGGAGGACAGGGGAGTTTTCATGGCTACACCTTC

V gene: TRBV19
D gene: TRBD2
clone size: -
J gene: TRBJ2-1
CDR3 protein: CASNHLAGGGNEQFF
CDR3 DNA: TGTGCCAGTAACCATCTAGCGGGAGGGGGGAATGAGCAGTTCTTC

V gene: TRBV5-4
D gene: -
clone size: -
J gene: TRBJ2-2
CDR3 protein: CASRGTITGELFF
CDR3 DNA: TGTGCCAGCCGCGGGACGATCACCGGGGAGCTGTTTTTT

V gene: TRBV4-3
D gene: TRBD1
clone size: -
J gene: TRBJ1-4
CDR3 protein: CASSQDRDRPNEKLFF
CDR3 DNA: TGCGCCAGCAGCCAAGATCGGGACAGACCAAATGAAAAACTGTTTTTT

V gene: TRBV11-3
D gene: -
clone size: -
J gene: TRBJ2-1
CDR3 protein: CASSLLIYNEQFF
CDR3 DNA: TGTGCCAGCAGCTTATTAATCTACAATGAGCAGTTCTTC

V gene: TRBV5-1
D gene: TRBD2
clone size: -
J gene: TRBJ2-1
CDR3 protein: CASSLGAGSSYNEQFF
CDR3 DNA: TGCGCCAGCAGCTTGGGAGCGGGAAGCTCCTACAATGAGCAGTTCTTC

V gene: TRBV21-1
D gene: -
clone size: -
J gene: TRBJ1-2
CDR3 protein: CASSKTNRVCGYTF
CDR3 DNA: TGTGCCAGCAGCAAGACGAACAGGGTTTGTGGCTACACCTTC

V gene: TRBV29-1
D gene: TRBD2
clone size: -
J gene: TRBJ2-3
CDR3 protein: CSLSGGTGGTDTQYF
CDR3 DNA: TGCAGCCTTTCGGGAGGAACCGGCGGCACAGATACGCAGTATTTT

V gene: TRBV6-6
D gene: TRBD1
clone size: -
J gene: TRBJ1-3
CDR3 protein: CASSSTGVGNTIYF
CDR3 DNA: TGTGCCAGCAGTTCTACAGGGGTAGGAAACACCATATATTTT

V gene: TRBV5-6
D gene: -
clone size: -
J gene: TRBJ2-7
CDR3 protein: CASSWGVDYEQYF
CDR3 DNA: TGTGCCAGCAGCTGGGGGGTCGACTACGAGCAGTACTTC

V gene: TRBV5-1
D gene: -
clone size: once
J gene: TRBJ1-1
CDR3 protein: CASSLSEGGTEAFF
CDR3 DNA: TGCGCCAGCAGCTTGAGCGAGGGTGGCACTGAAGCTTTCTTT

V gene: TRBV9
D gene: -
clone size: -
J gene: TRBJ1-2
CDR3 protein: CASSVGGRANYGYTF
CDR3 DNA: TGTGCCAGCAGCGTCGGCGGCAGAGCTAACTATGGCTACACCTTC

V gene: TRBV7-7
D gene: -
clone size: -
J gene: TRBJ2-7
CDR3 protein: CASSLAAPGHSYEQYF
CDR3 DNA: TGTGCTAGCAGCTTAGCAGCTCCAGGGCACTCCTACGAGCAGTACTTC

V gene: TRBV7-2
D gene: TRBD2
clone size: -
J gene: TRBJ2-1
CDR3 protein: CASSFTAGGPHEQFF
CDR3 DNA: TGTGCCAGCAGCTTCACAGCGGGAGGGCCGCATGAGCAGTTCTTC

V gene: TRBV4-1
D gene: -
clone size: -
J gene: TRBJ2-6
CDR3 protein: CASSQAGVSSGANVLTF
CDR3 DNA: TGCGCCAGCAGCCAAGCAGGGGTTTCCTCTGGGGCCAACGTCCTGACTTTC

V gene: TRBV6-5
D gene: -
clone size: few
J gene: TRBJ1-1
CDR3 protein: CASSLTENTEAFF
CDR3 DNA: TGTGCCAGCAGCTTAACAGAGAACACTGAAGCTTTCTTT

V gene: TRBV5-4
D gene: TRBD1
clone size: -
J gene: TRBJ2-3
CDR3 protein: CASSWGGQGPSTDTQYF
CDR3 DNA: TGTGCCAGCAGCTGGGGGGGACAGGGCCCTAGCACAGATACGCAGTATTTT

V gene: TRBV28
D gene: -
clone size: -
J gene: TRBJ1-1
CDR3 protein: CASRRQRGTEAFF
CDR3 DNA: TGTGCCAGCAGGCGGCAGAGAGGGACTGAAGCTTTCTTT

V gene: TRBV10-3
D gene: -
clone size: -
J gene: TRBJ2-3
CDR3 protein: CAISQSGSTRRADTQYF
CDR3 DNA: TGTGCCATCAGCCAAAGCGGATCGACCCGAAGGGCAGATACGCAGTATTTT